This is a list of T cell receptor beta chains from one sample in a study of blood T cells in healthy people across ages. One entry per CDR3 protein results from TCRdb running MiXCR on the 5' RACE reads. Of over 1,200,000 distinct CDR3 sequences listed, around 55% are singletons. Sequences were obtained from blood. Source of these receptors: a man aged 18 to 30 in good health. Each CDR3 is given with its conserved first and last residue. Each record gives: clone size, D gene, J gene, V gene, CDR3 DNA, CDR3 protein. D genes are given only for firm matches. The size entry is marked missing in some rows and otherwise reads once, few, many or a size class.

NA | TRBD2 | TRBJ2-5 | TRBV20-1 | TGCAGTGCTAGAGATCCTGGACTAGCGGGGGGGCTAAAGACCCAGTACTTC | CSARDPGLAGGLKTQYF
few | TRBD2 | TRBJ2-1 | TRBV29-1 | TGCAGCGTTGAGGGACTAGTTATCAATGAGCAGTTCTTC | CSVEGLVINEQFF
once | NA | TRBJ1-2 | TRBV20-1 | TGCAGTGCTGGGGGCGGGGAGTTCTATGGCTACACCTTC | CSAGGGEFYGYTF
NA | NA | TRBJ2-1 | TRBV12-3/TRBV12-4 | TGTGCCAGCAGTTTAAGAAGTGGTCGTGAGCAGTTCTTC | CASSLRSGREQFF
NA | TRBD1 | TRBJ2-7 | TRBV4-1 | TGCGCCAGCAGCCAACTTAGGGGGCACGAGCAGTACTTC | CASSQLRGHEQYF
NA | TRBD1 | TRBJ1-1 | TRBV6-5 | TGTGCCAGCAATACAGGGGGGCATGAAGCTTTCTTT | CASNTGGHEAFF
few | TRBD2 | TRBJ2-7 | TRBV29-1 | TGCAGCGTTGAAGCGGCAAGACTAGCGGGAGTCGAGCAGTACTTC | CSVEAARLAGVEQYF
NA | TRBD1 | TRBJ1-1 | TRBV27 | TGTGCCAGCAGTCTCCGGGGGACAGCTAACACTGAAGCTTTCTTT | CASSLRGTANTEAFF
NA | TRBD1 | TRBJ2-5 | TRBV20-1 | TGCAGTGCTAGAGTTAGGGGGCTGGAGACCCAGTACTTC | CSARVRGLETQYF
few | TRBD1 | TRBJ2-4 | TRBV20-1 | TGCAGCGCTCAGGGGGAGCCCAAAAACATTCAGTACTTC | CSAQGEPKNIQYF
NA | TRBD2 | TRBJ2-1 | TRBV20-1 | TGCAGTGCTAGAGATCCAGGACTAGCTTTAGATGAGCAGTTCTTC | CSARDPGLALDEQFF
NA | NA | TRBJ1-1 | TRBV18 | TGTGCCAGCTCAAACAAAGAGGACACTGAAGCTTTCTTT | CASSNKEDTEAFF
many | NA | TRBJ2-7 | TRBV7-2 | TGTGCCAGCGGTCCAGCGCTAAATAGGGTGTACGAGCAGTACTTC | CASGPALNRVYEQYF
NA | NA | TRBJ1-4 | TRBV4-1 | TGCGCCAGCAGCCAAGTACCCACGGCGTATGAAAAACTGTTTTTT | CASSQVPTAYEKLFF
NA | NA | TRBJ1-5 | TRBV10-3 | TGTGCCGCCGGCCGGGACAATCAGCCCCAGCATTTT | CAAGRDNQPQHF
NA | TRBD1 | TRBJ1-5 | TRBV4-2 | TGTGCCAGCAGCCAACCGGGACAGGGGAATCAACCCCAGCATTTT | CASSQPGQGNQPQHF
few | NA | TRBJ2-7 | TRBV28 | TGTGCCAGCAGATCCGATGATAGGGGTTACGAGCAGTACTTC | CASRSDDRGYEQYF
NA | NA | TRBJ2-7 | TRBV29-1 | TGCAGCGTTGTAGCCGCCTACGAGCAGTACTTC | CSVVAAYEQYF
NA | NA | TRBJ1-5 | TRBV20-1 | TGCAGTGCTGACTCCGCGGGGGGAAGGAATCAGCCCCAGCATTTT | CSADSAGGRNQPQHF
NA | NA | TRBJ2-7 | TRBV7-2 | TGTGCCAGCAGCACTCAGGTCACCTACGAGCAGTACTTC | CASSTQVTYEQYF
NA | TRBD2 | TRBJ2-1 | TRBV12-3/TRBV12-4 | TGTGCCAGCAGGGGACTAGCGGGGGGCCACAATGAGCAGTTCTTC | CASRGLAGGHNEQFF
few | TRBD2 | TRBJ2-7 | TRBV15 | TGTGCCACCAGCAGAGTGGGGCGGGAGGTCTACGAGCAGTACTTC | CATSRVGREVYEQYF
NA | NA | TRBJ1-2 | TRBV18 | TGTGCCAGCTCACCATACGACAGACCTAACTATGGCTACACCTTC | CASSPYDRPNYGYTF
NA | NA | TRBJ2-5 | TRBV2 | TGTGCCAGCAGTCCCCCAACCCAGTACTTC | CASSPPTQYF
once | NA | TRBJ2-1 | TRBV4-1 | TGCGCCAGCACGGCAGGGAGCTTCGGCAATGAGCAGTTCTTC | CASTAGSFGNEQFF
once | NA | TRBJ1-2 | TRBV28 | TGTGCCAGCAGTAATGGGGGGCTGCCTGGGAATGGCTACACCTTC | CASSNGGLPGNGYTF
NA | NA | TRBJ2-4 | TRBV4-2 | TGTGCCAGCAGCCAAGAAAGGGGCGGGGCGCTAGCCAAAAACATTCAGTACTTC | CASSQERGGALAKNIQYF
NA | NA | TRBJ2-5 | TRBV20-1 | TGCAGTGCTACCCACCCGGAGACCCAGTACTTC | CSATHPETQYF
once | NA | TRBJ1-4 | TRBV15 | TGTGCCACCAGCAGAGATCGGTCCCAGGCCTATAATGAAAAACTGTTTTTT | CATSRDRSQAYNEKLFF
NA | TRBD1 | TRBJ2-2 | TRBV27 | TGTGCCAGCAGTTTAAAAGGACAGGGGAGCACCGGGGAGCTGTTTTTT | CASSLKGQGSTGELFF
once | NA | TRBJ2-7 | TRBV4-1 | TGCGCCAGCAGCCAAGATCTTTTCAGGCGCTCCTACGAGCAGTACTTC | CASSQDLFRRSYEQYF
few | NA | TRBJ2-5 | TRBV27 | TGTGCCAGCAGTTCGCGAACAGGGCCTAAGACCCAGTACTTC | CASSSRTGPKTQYF
few | TRBD2 | TRBJ2-7 | TRBV6-6 | TGTGCCAGCAGTTACGGGACTAGCGGGAGCCTCTACGAGCAGTACTTC | CASSYGTSGSLYEQYF
NA | NA | TRBJ2-7 | TRBV6-5 | TGTGCCAGCAGTTACTCGACCCAGGGCGCTTACGAGCAGTACTTC | CASSYSTQGAYEQYF
NA | TRBD2 | TRBJ2-2 | TRBV9 | TGTGCCAGCAGCGCGCCGGGACTAGCGGGAGGGTACACCGGGGAGCTGTTTTTT | CASSAPGLAGGYTGELFF
few | NA | TRBJ2-5 | TRBV29-1 | TGCAGCGTTCGAGGGGGCCAAGAGACCCAGTACTTC | CSVRGGQETQYF
NA | TRBD2 | TRBJ2-1 | TRBV6-5 | TGTGCCAGCAGTTACGGCTGGGCTGGCTCGCGGGAGGGCGGGAATGAGCAGTTCTTC | CASSYGWAGSREGGNEQFF
NA | NA | TRBJ2-3 | TRBV24-1 | TGTGCCACCAGTGTCGGGGAAATGACAGATACGCAGTATTTT | CATSVGEMTDTQYF
NA | TRBD1 | TRBJ2-3 | TRBV6-4 | TGTGCCAGCAGCCTGGAAGGGGGCATCGATACGCAGTATTTT | CASSLEGGIDTQYF
NA | TRBD1 | TRBJ2-4 | TRBV25-1 | TGTGCCAGCAGAGAGACAGGGGTGCTAGCCAAAAACATTCAGTACTTC | CASRETGVLAKNIQYF
NA | NA | TRBJ1-1 | TRBV5-1 | TGCGCCAGCAGACCCACACCTTCGAACACTGAAGCTTTCTTT | CASRPTPSNTEAFF
NA | NA | TRBJ2-5 | TRBV3-1 | TGTGCCAGCAGCCAAGAACAGGTCTTCCAAGAGACCCAGTACTTC | CASSQEQVFQETQYF
NA | NA | TRBJ2-3 | TRBV10-3 | TGTGCCATCAGCGGGACTCCCCGCAAAGATACGCAGTATTTT | CAISGTPRKDTQYF
NA | NA | TRBJ2-1 | TRBV20-1 | TGCAGTGCGGGCCCCGAGCAGTTCTTC | CSAGPEQFF
NA | NA | TRBJ2-7 | TRBV11-2 | TGTGCCAGCACCCAAAACTCGGGCCTACTCTACGAGCAGTACTTC | CASTQNSGLLYEQYF
NA | NA | TRBJ2-2 | TRBV2 | TGTGCCAGCAAGCCGGATGAGTCTTACACCGGGGAGCTGTTTTTT | CASKPDESYTGELFF
NA | NA | TRBJ1-2 | TRBV29-1 | TGCAGCGTTGAAGATCCCCGAGGTGGCTACACCTTC | CSVEDPRGGYTF
NA | TRBD2 | TRBJ2-7 | TRBV7-2 | TGTGCCAGCAGCTTAGAACCGGGACTAGCGGCGACCTACGAGCAGTACTTC | CASSLEPGLAATYEQYF
NA | TRBD2 | TRBJ2-1 | TRBV6-4 | TGTGCCAGCCCGACAGATCGAGGAGCGGGGAGCTCCTACAATGAGCAGTTCTTC | CASPTDRGAGSSYNEQFF
NA | TRBD1 | TRBJ1-1 | TRBV15 | TGTGCCACCAGCAGAGACCGTTCCGGGACAGACGGGAACACTGAAGCTTTCTTT | CATSRDRSGTDGNTEAFF
NA | TRBD2 | TRBJ2-1 | TRBV20-1 | TGCAGTGCTAGAGATTTTTCTAGCGGGGTAGACAATGAGCAGTTCTTC | CSARDFSSGVDNEQFF
NA | NA | TRBJ2-1 | TRBV4-1 | TGCGCCAGCAGCCGCGGAAGTGAATATGAGCAGTTCTTC | CASSRGSEYEQFF
few | NA | TRBJ2-5 | TRBV4-1 | TGCGCCAGCAGCCAAGAAATGAGGGGCCAAGAGACCCAGTACTTC | CASSQEMRGQETQYF